This T cell receptor beta chain was sequenced during a study of technical replicates of blood from a few donors. Data came from immunoSEQ multiplex PCR; TCRdb stores just in-frame clones and leaves some out. The table records 15,000 to 20,000 clones, more than 75% of them present only once. Germline V CDR1 and CDR2: SEHNR, FQNEAQ (reference sequence). V gave up 8 bases and J gave up 6 bases, with 14 bases separating them. The CDR3 totals 13 residues. This rearrangement joins TRBV7-9 to TRBJ2-1; D might be TRBD2 (6 bases). This receptor was obtained from a human donor in good health. The sample comprised PBMCs. The CDR3 coding sequence is TGTGCCAGCGGGAGGCCAAATTCCAATGAGCAGTTCTTC. This codes for CASGRPNSNEQFF.